Following are 9 T cell receptor beta chains from one sample sequenced in a study of blood T cells in healthy people across ages. Through a sample-barcoded 5' primer and a J-beta primer mix, a second PCR was run for roughly 6 to 12 cycles. TCRdb recomputed calls from the 5' RACE reads with MiXCR, one row per CDR3 protein. This sample has about 1,800,000 distinct CDR3 sequences, with roughly 27% found just once. The sequenced sample was blood. These receptors were obtained from a woman in her 30s in good health.

The chain uses TRBV7-9 and TRBJ2-1, with 11 bases fitting TRBD2. The length of the CDR3 is 16 residues. J gave up 3 bases and V 1 base, and 2 bases lay outside the gene matches. Germline V gives CDR1 SEHNR, CDR2 FQNEAQ (reference sequence). CDR3 amino acids: CASSLVTSGGYNEQFF. The CDR3, as DNA: TGTGCCAGCAGCTTAGTTACTAGCGGGGGCTACAATGAGCAGTTCTTC.

This clonotype was counted between two and nine times. This chain uses TRBV9 with TRBJ2-7; D is tentatively TRBD1 or TRBD2 (7 bases each). Germline V gene sequence: CDR1 SGDLS, CDR2 YYNGEE. V lost 4 bases and J lost 4, with 21 bases in between. The CDR3 spans 16 residues. CDR3 bases: TGTGCCAGCAGCCCGTCGGGGAGGGGGCTTCCTTACGAGCAGTACTTC. Amino acid sequence: CASSPSGRGLPYEQYF. The whole variable domain, filled in from reference TRBV9 and TRBJ2-7, reads DSGVTQTPKHLITATGQRVTLRCSPRSGDLSVYWYQQSLDQGLQFLIQYYNGEERAKGNILERFSAQQFPDLHSELNLSSLELGDSALYFCASSPSGRGLPYEQYFGPGTRLTVT.

V is TRBV20-1 and J is TRBJ2-7; tentative D call: TRBD1 (6 bases). The CDR3 runs 16 residues. Germline CDR1 is DFQATT and CDR2 is SNEGSKA (reference sequence). The V end lost 4 bases, the J end lost 1 base, and 20 bases lay between the germline ends. CDR3 nucleotide sequence: TGCAGTGCTACCGACTACCCAGACAGGCCGTCCTACGAGCAGTACTTC. Amino acid sequence: CSATDYPDRPSYEQYF.

On this clonotype: A much more abundant neighbour one base away suggests this may be a read error. The chain is built from TRBV15 and TRBJ2-1; D may be TRBD1 (6 bases). Germline V gives CDR1 LNHNV, CDR2 YYDKDF (reference sequence). This CDR3 contains 14 residues. The CDR3 DNA follows: TGTGCCACCAGCGATGGACAGTCATACAATAAGCAGTTCTTC. It specifies CATSDGQSYNKQFF.

This clonotype has at least ten counts. The gene calls are TRBV6-5 and TRBJ1-2; no definite D call. Germline CDR1 is MNHEY and CDR2 is SVGAGI. The V and J ends lost 5 bases and 2 bases respectively, with 18 bases between them. The CDR3 runs to 16 residues. The CDR3 DNA reads as TGTGCCAGCAGTAGCGAACGAGGGTTTGGAAACTATGGCTACACCTTC. The encoded protein is CASSSERGFGNYGYTF.

This clonotype has ten or more counts. This chain uses TRBV20-1 with TRBJ2-1, with no clear D. Trimming removed 7 bases from V and 4 bases from J, with 11 bases in between. Germline V gives CDR1 DFQATT, CDR2 SNEGSKA (reference sequence). The CDR3 runs to 12 residues. The DNA for the CDR3 is TGCAGTGTGATGGATTATTACAATGAGCAGTTCTTC. Its translation is CSVMDYYNEQFF.

The genes are TRBV27 and TRBJ2-3, with unresolved D. V was trimmed by 7 bases and J by 9 bases, leaving 11 bases between them. There are 11 residues in the CDR3. Germline-derived CDR1 and CDR2 are MNHEY and SMNVEV (reference sequence). For the CDR3, the DNA is TGTGCCAGCACCCATGGGTTAACGCAGTATTTT. Protein product: CASTHGLTQYF.

The chain has TRBV20-1 and TRBJ1-4; no firm D call. From germline, CDR1 is DFQATT and CDR2 SNEGSKA (reference sequence). This CDR3 region has 17 residues. The V and J ends lost 0 bases and 16 bases respectively, with 30 bases between them. The CDR3 here is CSARDPGRLAGVDTQFF. DNA of the CDR3: TGCAGTGCTAGAGACCCTGGTAGGCTAGCGGGAGTTGATACGCAGTTTTTT.

Details on this clonotype: With a much larger clone just one base away, this may be a read error. No conserved phenylalanine or tryptophan is present at the end of the CDR3, so a read error is the likely explanation. The chain joins TRBV29-1 to TRBJ2-7; tentatively, D is TRBD1 (8 bases). V lost 6 bases to trimming and J lost 1 base, with 16 bases between them. Germline V CDR1 and CDR2: SQVTM, ANQGSEA. The CDR3 covers 14 residues. The CDR3 sequence is CSVAGQEFSYEQYY. The CDR3 DNA follows: TGCAGCGTAGCGGGACAGGAGTTTTCCTACGAGCAGTACTAC.